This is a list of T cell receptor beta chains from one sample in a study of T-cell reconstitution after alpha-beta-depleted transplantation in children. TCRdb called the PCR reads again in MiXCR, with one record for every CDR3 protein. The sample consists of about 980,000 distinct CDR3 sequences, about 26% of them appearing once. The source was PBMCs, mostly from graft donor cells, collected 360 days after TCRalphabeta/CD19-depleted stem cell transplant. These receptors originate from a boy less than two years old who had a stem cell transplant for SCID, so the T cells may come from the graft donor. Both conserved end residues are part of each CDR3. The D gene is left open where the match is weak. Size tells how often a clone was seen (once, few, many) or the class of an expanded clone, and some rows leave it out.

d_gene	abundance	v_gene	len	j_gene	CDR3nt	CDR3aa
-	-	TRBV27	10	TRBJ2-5	TGTGCCAGTCGGGAGCAGACCCAGTACTTC	CASREQTQYF
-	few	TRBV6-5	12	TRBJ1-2	TGTGCCACCAGCCGGGACGGCTATGGCTACACCTTC	CATSRDGYGYTF
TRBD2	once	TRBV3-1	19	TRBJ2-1	TGTGCCAGCAGCCAAAGCCACCCCCAGACTAGCGGGGGATACAATGAGCAGTTCTTC	CASSQSHPQTSGGYNEQFF
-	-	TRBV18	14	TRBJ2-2	TGTGCCAGCTCACGGAAGCCGAACACCGGGGAGCTGTTTTTT	CASSRKPNTGELFF
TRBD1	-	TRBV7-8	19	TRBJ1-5	TGTGCCAGCAGCCTAAGGACAGGGGGCGCATTAAATAGCAATCAGCCCCAGCATTTT	CASSLRTGGALNSNQPQHF
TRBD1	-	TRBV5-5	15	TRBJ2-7	TGTGCCAGCAGCACCAAGGGACAGGGGTGGTACGAGCAGTACTTC	CASSTKGQGWYEQYF
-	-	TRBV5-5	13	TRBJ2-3	TGTGCCAGCAGCCCTTGGGACCTAGATACGCAGTATTTT	CASSPWDLDTQYF
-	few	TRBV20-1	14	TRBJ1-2	TGCAGTGCTAGCCGGACTATCGGGGACTATGGCTACACCTTC	CSASRTIGDYGYTF
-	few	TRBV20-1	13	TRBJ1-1	TGCAGTGCTAGCGCTACAGGGTTTACTGAAGCTTTCTTT	CSASATGFTEAFF
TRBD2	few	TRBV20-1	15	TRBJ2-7	TGCAGTGCTAGACCCCCCGGGGGGGGTAAATACGAGCAGTACTTC	CSARPPGGGKYEQYF
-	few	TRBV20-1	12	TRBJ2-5	TGCAGTGCTAGAGCCGGGAAAGAGACCCAGTACTTC	CSARAGKETQYF
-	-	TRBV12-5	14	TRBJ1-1	TGTGCTAGTGGTTTGGGTCTTCCAGGCACTGAAGCTTTCTTT	CASGLGLPGTEAFF
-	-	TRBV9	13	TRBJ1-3	TGTGCCAGCAGCGAGACTGCTGGAAACACCATATATTTT	CASSETAGNTIYF
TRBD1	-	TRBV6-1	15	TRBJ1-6	TGTGCCAGCAGCAGACAGGGAACCTATAATTCACCCCTCCACTTT	CASSRQGTYNSPLHF
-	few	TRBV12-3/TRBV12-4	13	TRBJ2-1	TGTGCCAGCAGGTTTCAGGGATCCGATGAGCAGTTCTTC	CASRFQGSDEQFF
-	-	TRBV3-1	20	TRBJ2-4	TGTGCCAGCAGCCAAGGCCTGCCCTGGGGGGCGATTCTAGCCAAAAACATTCAGTACTTC	CASSQGLPWGAILAKNIQYF
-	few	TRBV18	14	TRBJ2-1	TGTGCCAGCTCGCTCAACTGGGATGGGGATGAGCAGTTCTTC	CASSLNWDGDEQFF
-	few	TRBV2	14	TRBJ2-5	TGTGCCAGCCTGTGGCGGACAATCCAAGAGACCCAGTACTTC	CASLWRTIQETQYF
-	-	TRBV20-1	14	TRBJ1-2	TGCAGTGCTAGAGTAGCCGGGGCTAACTATGGCTACACCTTC	CSARVAGANYGYTF
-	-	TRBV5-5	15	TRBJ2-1	TGTGCCAGCAGCTTTTTTTCCGCCCGAGAGGGGAAGCAGTTCTTC	CASSFFSAREGKQFF
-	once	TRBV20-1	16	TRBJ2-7	TGCAGTGCTAGGACCCTCCACGCCAGGAGCTCCTACGAGCAGTACTTC	CSARTLHARSSYEQYF
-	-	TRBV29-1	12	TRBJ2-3	TGCAGCGTTGCCTGGTCCACAGATACGCAGTATTTT	CSVAWSTDTQYF
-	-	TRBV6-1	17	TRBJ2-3	TGTGCCAGCACTCCCTGGAGCCGGGGACCTAGCACAGATACGCAGTATTTT	CASTPWSRGPSTDTQYF
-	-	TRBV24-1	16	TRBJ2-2	TGTGCCACCAGTGATTCCTGGCGGGGAGTCGTCGGGGAGCTGTTTTTT	CATSDSWRGVVGELFF
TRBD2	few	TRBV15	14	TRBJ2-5	TGTGCCACCAGCGTCCGACTAGCGGGGGAGACCCAGTACTTC	CATSVRLAGETQYF
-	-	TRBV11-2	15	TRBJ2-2	TGTGCCAGCAGCCCCATCAGGGTAGGCGCCGGGGAGCTGTTTTTT	CASSPIRVGAGELFF
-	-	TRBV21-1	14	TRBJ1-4	TGTGCCAGCAGCAAGCTAGTAACTAATGAAAAACTGTTTTTT	CASSKLVTNEKLFF
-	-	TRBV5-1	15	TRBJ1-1	TGCGCCAGCAGCTTGAAAGGGACCATGAACACTGAAGCTTTCTTT	CASSLKGTMNTEAFF
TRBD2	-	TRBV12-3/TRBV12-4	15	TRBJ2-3	TGTGCCAGCAGTGGATCCCGGGGGGTCACAGATACGCAGTATTTT	CASSGSRGVTDTQYF
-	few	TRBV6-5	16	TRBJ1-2	TGTGCCAGCAGTTACTCTATCAGGAGGGGGGATAAGGGCTACACCTTC	CASSYSIRRGDKGYTF
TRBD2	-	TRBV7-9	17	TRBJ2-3	TGTGCCAGCAGCTCCCCCCGCGGGGGGGCTCGTCCAGATACGCAGTATTTT	CASSSPRGGARPDTQYF
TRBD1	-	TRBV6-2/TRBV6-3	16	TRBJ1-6	TGTGCCAGCAGGAACCACAGGGGGCTCGGAAATTCACCCCTCCACTTT	CASRNHRGLGNSPLHF
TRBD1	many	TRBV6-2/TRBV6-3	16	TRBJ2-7	TGTGCCAGCAGTTACTCTTCAGGGGACAGTCCCTACGAGCAGTACTTC	CASSYSSGDSPYEQYF
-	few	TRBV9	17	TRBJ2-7	TGTGCCAGCAGCGAGGGGCTGGTGGGGGGAGCCTCCTACGAGCAGTACTTC	CASSEGLVGGASYEQYF
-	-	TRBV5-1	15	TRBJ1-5	TGCGCCAGCAGCCTGGGTGAGGGGGGGAATCAGCCCCAGCATTTT	CASSLGEGGNQPQHF
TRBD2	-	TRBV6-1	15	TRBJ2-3	TGTGCCAGCAGCTCGAGCGGGGGGGCCAGAGATACGCAGTATTTT	CASSSSGGARDTQYF
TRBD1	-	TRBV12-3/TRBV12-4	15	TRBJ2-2	TGTGCCAGCCTTACCGGGACAGCACTCACCGGGGAGCTGTTTTTT	CASLTGTALTGELFF
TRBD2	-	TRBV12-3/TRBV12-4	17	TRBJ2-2	TGTGCCAGCAGTCAAGGACGGGGAGGGGTTGGAACCGGGGAGCTGTTTTTT	CASSQGRGGVGTGELFF
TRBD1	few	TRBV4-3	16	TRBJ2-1	TGCGCCAGCAGCCAAGCCTCCGGGACAGGGTTTTTAGGGCAGTTCTTC	CASSQASGTGFLGQFF
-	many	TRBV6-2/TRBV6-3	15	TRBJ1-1	TGTGCCAGCAGTTACTTGGGGAACGTGAACACTGAAGCTTTCTTT	CASSYLGNVNTEAFF
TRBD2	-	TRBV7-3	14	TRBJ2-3	TGTGCCAGCAGCTTTGCGGGGGACACAGATACGCAGTATTTT	CASSFAGDTDTQYF
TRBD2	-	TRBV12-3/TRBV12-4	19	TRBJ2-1	TGTGCCAGCAGTTTCGGGCCTGTCGGCGGGAGGATACCCTACAATGAGCAGTTCTTC	CASSFGPVGGRIPYNEQFF
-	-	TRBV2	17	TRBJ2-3	TGTGCCAGCAGCCCCACCGGCCGCGCAGAGACTCTGGATACGCAGTATTTT	CASSPTGRAETLDTQYF
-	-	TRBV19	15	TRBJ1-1	TGTGCCAGTAGTATCGGCTCGAGGGGGTACACTGAAGCTTTCTTT	CASSIGSRGYTEAFF
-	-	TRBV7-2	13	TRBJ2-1	TGTGCCAGCAGCGTCGCGGCGTCGGGTGAGCAGTTCTTC	CASSVAASGEQFF
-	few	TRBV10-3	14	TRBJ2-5	TGTGCCACCGCCGGTTGGGGTTTCCAAGAGACCCAGTACTTC	CATAGWGFQETQYF
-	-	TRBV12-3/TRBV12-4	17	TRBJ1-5	TGTGCCAGCAGTTTTTCAGGGTGGAGTACGAGCAATCAGCCCCAGCATTTT	CASSFSGWSTSNQPQHF
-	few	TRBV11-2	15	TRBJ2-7	TGTGCCAGCAGCTTAGATTGGTGGAGGGTGCGTGAGCAGTACTTC	CASSLDWWRVREQYF
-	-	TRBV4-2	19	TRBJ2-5	TGTGCCAGCAGCCAAGATTCAGGGGGAGGAGCGTTTGACGTGAAGACCCAGTACTTC	CASSQDSGGGAFDVKTQYF
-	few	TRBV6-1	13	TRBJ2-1	TGTGCCACCCCTATTCACTTAGGGAATGAGCAGTTCTTC	CATPIHLGNEQFF